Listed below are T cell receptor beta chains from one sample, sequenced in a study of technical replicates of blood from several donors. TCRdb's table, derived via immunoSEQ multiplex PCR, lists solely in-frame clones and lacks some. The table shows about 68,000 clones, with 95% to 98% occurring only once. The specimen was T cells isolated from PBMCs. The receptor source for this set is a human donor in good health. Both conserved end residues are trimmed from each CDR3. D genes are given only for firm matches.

CDR3 protein: ASSPAPGKLF
J gene: TRBJ1-4
V gene: TRBV5-4
D gene: NA

CDR3 protein: ASSPDRNYGYT
J gene: TRBJ1-2
V gene: TRBV7-3
D gene: NA

CDR3 protein: ASSPTGARNTEAF
J gene: TRBJ1-1
V gene: TRBV18
D gene: TRBD1

CDR3 protein: ASSRAPTRYEQY
J gene: TRBJ2-7
V gene: TRBV5-4
D gene: NA

CDR3 protein: AISEAPLNEQF
J gene: TRBJ2-1
V gene: TRBV10-3
D gene: NA

CDR3 protein: ASSRGGFDEQY
J gene: TRBJ2-7
V gene: TRBV6-1
D gene: TRBD2

CDR3 protein: ASSETSAGGLAKNIQY
J gene: TRBJ2-4
V gene: TRBV6-4
D gene: TRBD2

CDR3 protein: ASSPRNRGRAYEQY
J gene: TRBJ2-7
V gene: TRBV19
D gene: TRBD1

CDR3 protein: ASSLTGSPLH
J gene: TRBJ1-6
V gene: TRBV28
D gene: NA

CDR3 protein: ASSWTGGDGTDTQY
J gene: TRBJ2-3
V gene: TRBV7-9
D gene: TRBD1

CDR3 protein: ASSITLYKISGTSYEQY
J gene: TRBJ2-7
V gene: TRBV19
D gene: TRBD2

CDR3 protein: ASSLEGTSTDTQY
J gene: TRBJ2-3
V gene: TRBV5-8
D gene: NA

CDR3 protein: ASSQRDTSRSLVVDEQY
J gene: TRBJ2-7
V gene: TRBV9
D gene: NA

CDR3 protein: ASSDPGTSGEQY
J gene: TRBJ2-7
V gene: TRBV10-1
D gene: TRBD2